This entry lists 5 T cell receptor beta chains sequenced from one sample in a study of cytomegalovirus exposure and HLA in healthy donors. The PCR was carried out with 60 Vbeta primers and 13 Jbeta primers. Sequencing was performed with immunoSEQ multiplex PCR; in TCRdb, only in-frame clones are kept and a portion is missing. The repertoire includes approximately 95,000 clones, approximately 81% of them detected once, and approximately 4% sits in the top ten. The sequencing input was PBMCs. Receptors were obtained from a woman aged 40-49 years in good health and CMV-seropositive.

V and J are TRBV11-3 and TRBJ2-7; 10 bases match TRBD2. The CDR3 spans 17 residues. V lost 5 bases, J lost 2 bases, and 12 bases stayed unmatched. From germline, CDR1 is SGHNT and CDR2 YENEEA. The chain's CDR3 is CASSIIPFSGRPYEQYF. Written as DNA, the CDR3 is TGTGCCAGCAGCATCATCCCATTTAGCGGGAGGCCCTACGAGCAGTACTTC.

The J gene is TRBJ2-3, the V gene TRBV15; the D is unclear. V lost 3 bases and J 1 base, leaving 8 bases between the germline ends. The CDR3 covers 14 residues. Germline V CDR1 and CDR2: LNHNV, YYDKDF (reference sequence). The CDR3 loop is CATSSGARTDTQYF. The CDR3 DNA follows: TGTGCCACCAGCAGTGGAGCGCGCACAGATACGCAGTATTTT.

The chain is built from TRBV11-3 and TRBJ2-3; TRBD2 aligns across 8 bases. This CDR3 contains 17 residues. The V gene end was trimmed by 4 bases and the J gene end by 2 bases; junction bases not matched to a gene: 11. CDR1 is SGHNT and CDR2 is YENEEA in the germline V gene. This CDR3 is CASSSGSSGLDTDTQYF. The DNA of the CDR3 is TGTGCCAGCAGCTCGGGGTCTAGCGGGCTTGACACAGATACGCAGTATTTT. Supplemented by reference TRBV11-3 and TRBJ2-3, the full variable domain reads EAGVVQSPRYKIIEKKQPVAFWCNPISGHNTLYWYLQNLGQGPELLIRYENEEAVDDSQLPKDRFSAERLKGVDSTLKIQPAELGDSAVYLCASSSGSSGLDTDTQYFGPGTRLTVL.

The V and J genes are TRBV7-9 and TRBJ1-1; 9 bases are a match to TRBD1. V was pared by 4 bases and J by 3 bases, with 9 bases of the junction left unmatched. The CDR3 sequence is 16 residues long. CDR1 is SEHNR and CDR2 is FQNEAQ in the germline V gene (reference sequence). The CDR3 reads CASSSSGTGYDTEAFF. The CDR3 nucleotides read TGTGCCAGCAGCTCCTCCGGGACAGGGTATGACACTGAAGCTTTCTTT.

The genes are TRBV6-4 and TRBJ2-1; a possible D gene is TRBD2 (6 bases). Trimming stripped 5 bases from V and 6 bases from J, with 17 bases between. CDR3 size: 15 residues. Germline loops: CDR1 MRHNA, CDR2 SNTAGT. CDR3 sequence reads: CASSPIADLPNEQFF. CDR3 in DNA: TGTGCCAGCAGTCCAATAGCGGATCTACCCAATGAGCAGTTCTTC.